The T cell receptor beta chain under discussion was sequenced for a study of blood T cells in healthy people across ages. The study's findings and limits: TCR beta diversity was tightly associated with the proportion of naive T cells.

In its sample, this clonotype was seen many times. As yet, its antigen is unknown. The second PCR ran roughly 7 to 12 cycles with a sample-barcoded 5' primer and J-beta primers. TCRdb re-called the 5' RACE reads through MiXCR, storing one row per CDR3 protein. Among 550,000 to 750,000 distinct CDR3 sequences listed, roughly 21% were seen once. The CDR3 runs 11 residues. Per germline, CDR1 SNHLY and CDR2 FYNNEI. Trimming removed 4 bases at V and 9 bases at J, with 7 bases between. Material for sequencing was blood. J is TRBJ2-1 and V is TRBV2; D is unclear. This receptor was taken from a man between 65 and 85 years old in good health. The DNA of the CDR3 is TGTGCCAGCAGTGGACTGGCTGAGCAGTTCTTC. Residues: CASSGLAEQFF. Supplemented by reference TRBV2 and TRBJ2-1, the full variable domain reads EPEVTQTPSHQVTQMGQEVILRCVPISNHLYFYWYRQILGQKVEFLVSFYNNEISEKSEIFDDQFSVERPDGSNFTLKIRSTKLEDSAMYFCASSGLAEQFFGPGTRLTVL.